This T cell receptor (beta chain) came from a study of control samples from healthy donors and cancer patients. Data came from immunoSEQ multiplex PCR; TCRdb stores just in-frame clones and leaves some out. The table includes about 150,000 clones, 93% detected once. About this clone itself: At the DNA level, this CDR3 is encoded by other sequences in the same sample as well.

CDR3 length: 13 residues. Germline values: CDR1 MNHEY, CDR2 SMNVEV (reference sequence). The V end lost 3 bases, the J end lost 3 bases, and 9 bases lay between the germline ends. This TCR came from a man between 18 and 29 years old in good health. The V and J genes are TRBV27 and TRBJ2-7; D call uncertain. Specimen: blood. CDR3 coding DNA: TGTGCCAGCAGTTTTGGGCGGAGCTACGAGCAGTACTTC. It specifies CASSFGRSYEQYF.